This TCR beta chain derives from a study of cytomegalovirus exposure and HLA in healthy donors. At the level of the study: A later analysis reported the same platform for the roughly 120 validation repertoires and the 666 first-cohort repertoires.

Germline trimming cut 5 bases from V and 9 bases from J; bases unmatched to any gene: 7. CDR1 MNHEY and CDR2 SVGAGI come from the germline V gene. The CDR3 runs to 14 residues. This clone was detected once. Its antigen is not known. Study conclusions and caveats: Under in vitro conditions, a few CMV-associated chains were confirmed as specific for CMV antigens.

The repertoire was sequenced with immunoSEQ multiplex PCR; TCRdb's copy has only in-frame clones and lacks some. The sample yields around 150,000 clones, approximately 86% seen once. This clonotype was obtained from a woman in her late teens or twenties in good health and CMV-seronegative. Sequencing was carried out using PBMCs. V gene TRBV6-5 combines with J gene TRBJ2-1, with 10 nucleotides matching TRBD2. The CDR3 coding sequence is TGTGCCAGCAGTCAGCGGGAGGGCTTTAGTGAGCAGTTCTTC. This sequence encodes CASSQREGFSEQFF.